This T cell receptor beta chain was documented in a study of blood T cell repertoires in COVID-19 (dated by TCRdb to about 2020). Regarding the complete study: Samples covering the acute and convalescent phases of COVID-19 were provided by collaborators in the United States, Italy and Spain. The repertoires were released in a freely available public database intended as a resource for research on the immune response to SARS-CoV-2. The dataset comprised deeply sampled blood TCRbeta repertoires from subjects exposed to, actively infected with, or recovered from COVID-19. The prospective study material was composed of cDNA or gDNA derived from T cells, B-cell-depleted T cells, or PBMCs. Sample metadata almost always included a de-identified subject ID, COVID-19 status, age in years and sex. The samples were drawn from the first 160 participants of the ongoing ImmuneRACE study and from 950 to 1,500 subjects provided by 6 global collaborators. HLA class I and class II types, where available, came from metadata supplied by the sample provider rather than from assay-based typing.

One collaborating source in Seattle enrolled patients while the patients were actively infected and followed the patients over time throughout the course of disease. Whole blood was collected in K2EDTA tubes by collaborating institutions according to the institutions' own protocols. For TCRbeta analysis, collaborators shipped samples as frozen whole blood, isolated PBMCs, or DNA extracted from either of those sample types. The germline V gene encodes CDR1 ENHRY and CDR2 SYGVKD. The CDR3 covers 12 residues, taking in both the cysteine and the valine. Just the 36-base CDR3 DNA is kept, in frame starting at base 1. Trimming removed 10 bases from V and 3 bases from J; the gene matches leave 3 bases unexplained. About this clone: The target of this receptor is not known. Nothing much larger sits one base from this clone, and base qualities are not available.

The immunoSEQ Assay, a bias-controlled multiplex PCR, was used to amplify TCRbeta CDR3 regions from genomic DNA. Per the authors' processing: Within the assay, amplification of reference gene primers was used to estimate how many nucleated cells each sample contained. To quantify the absolute abundance of each unique TCRbeta CDR3 rearrangement, sequence reads were collapsed and filtered. For each sample, productive Simpson clonality was calculated by taking the square root of Simpson's diversity index across productive rearrangements. The immuneACCESS repertoire file appears here via TCRdb, limited to in-frame rearrangements. These files lack a portion of the clones; in checked studies, under half of the deficit traces to unresolved V genes, and the cause of the others is not known. From that table come the V and J calls and clone size; the DNA was used to work out D and trimming. Across this sample there are 390,000 or so clones, with 80% to 90% seen only once. Around 3% of the sample lies in the top ten.

Broad study findings and their caveats: The quantity of clinical and demographic metadata differed by source and by participant and was supplied without curation.

The origin of this receptor is a young woman with COVID-19, enrolled during active disease. The sample taken for sequencing was peripheral blood. The chain links TRBV10-3 with TRBJ2-7; TRBD1 matches 10 bases in the middle. The CDR3 reads CASGTGDYEQYV. The sequenced DNA: TGTGCCAGCGGGACAGGGGACTACGAGCAGTACGTC.